This record covers a single T cell receptor (beta chain). These data are taken from a study of blood T cell repertoires in COVID-19. Germline V gene sequence: CDR1 MDHEN, CDR2 SYDVKM. The trim removed 1 base at V and 5 bases at J, leaving 5 bases unmatched. The CDR3 totals 15 residues. Some clones are missing from TCRdb's copy, which holds only in-frame ones; the method was immunoSEQ multiplex PCR. The sample records 410,000 or so clones, about 91% being singletons. Sequenced: peripheral blood. This chain joins TRBV28 and TRBJ1-2; 9 nucleotides match TRBD1. The clonotype was recovered from a woman aged 40 to 50 with COVID-19, enrolled during active disease. The CDR3 DNA reads TGTGCCAGCAGTTTATCGGACAGGGGCGTATATGGCTACACCTTC. Translation: CASSLSDRGVYGYTF.